This TCR beta chain is from a study of T cell responses to AZD1222 COVID-19 vaccine (dated by TCRdb to the early 2020s). About the full investigation: AZD1222 recipients with second doses at about 4 weeks or about 12 weeks were pooled, because spike-specific TCR depth and breadth did not differ between schedules. A total of under 250 trial participants underwent TCR sequencing, of whom 200 to 220 had received two doses of AZD1222 and 26 had received two doses of the MenACWY control vaccine. Trial participants were enrolled by age into subgroups of 18-55, 56-69 and 70-plus years, and approximately 150, 30 and 60 TCR-sequenced participants, respectively, were included in these subgroups. The paper as a whole reports these results and caveats: Nearly half of unique spike-specific TCRs reportedly recognized epitopes outside regions mutated in the B.1.351 and B.1.1.7 variants. Because no day 14 peak-response samples were available, the repertoires could be characterized only after the peak T cell response. The vaccine-associated CD4 TCRs covered the entire spike protein, and the dominant responses fell in regions 160-218 and 743-854. In the small 56-69-year group, the increase in depth fell short of significance, most likely because of low power. After two AZD1222 doses, both the breadth and the depth of spike-specific TCRs were significantly higher than at day 0 and than in MenACWY recipients. Most participants were white British and females outnumbered males, and the authors suggested that clonal diversity may have been underestimated. Conclusions about previously exposed vaccinees are limited because only six or seven AZD1222 recipients were SARS-CoV-2 seropositive at baseline.

Trimming takes 3 bases from V and 7 bases from J, and the germline ends sit 14 bases apart. Its CDR3 holds 13 amino acids, cysteine through phenylalanine. The CDR3 DNA has 39 bases and is translated from base 1. The germline V gene encodes CDR1 SGHRS and CDR2 YFSETQ. This clone occurred a few times. It has no known antigen specificity. No much larger clonotype is one base removed from it; base qualities were not supplied. The CDR3 regions of human TCRbeta chains were analyzed by immunosequencing. Regarding the original processing steps: TCRs in the repertoires were compared against a reference library of SARS-CoV-2-specific TCRs that had been generated with the MIRA antigen-specificity platform. Breadth was defined as the fraction of unique TCRs that were SARS-CoV-2-associated. Depth was defined as the fraction of total T cells that were SARS-CoV-2-associated. Using the MIRA data, every spike-specific TCR was mapped to the spike region that the TCR reacted to and assigned to either a CD4 or a CD8 class. Log10-transformed breadth and depth values were compared by one-way ANOVA with Sidak's multiple comparisons tests. Here the immuneACCESS table is served through TCRdb, limited to in-frame sequences with V and J called. Missing clones are a known gap in these copies; in checked studies unresolved V genes cover under half, and the rest lacks a known reason. V and J calls and clone size follow that table, whereas D and trimming were derived from the DNA. Here the sample has some 150,000 clones; over 85% occur a single time. Together, the top ten hold approximately 20% of the sample.

In the paper's terms, the time point label means: baseline before first vaccination. The vaccinee samples were drawn from two UK trials, COV001 and COV002, one of which was a single-blind randomized controlled phase 2/3 trial testing AZD1222 (ChAdOx1 nCoV-19) in healthy adults. For TCRbeta chain sequencing, PBMC samples from trial participants were taken at day 0 and at day 28 after the second dose. Rearrangement joined TRBV5-1 to TRBJ2-7; TRBD2 could be the D gene, as 5 bases match. Sequencing used peripheral blood, obtained on day 0 of AZD1222 vaccination. The TCR sequence derives from an adult in good health. At the DNA level, the sequence is TGCGCCAGCAGCTCACGGACCCGAGGGGAGCAGTACTTC. Its protein is CASSSRTRGEQYF.